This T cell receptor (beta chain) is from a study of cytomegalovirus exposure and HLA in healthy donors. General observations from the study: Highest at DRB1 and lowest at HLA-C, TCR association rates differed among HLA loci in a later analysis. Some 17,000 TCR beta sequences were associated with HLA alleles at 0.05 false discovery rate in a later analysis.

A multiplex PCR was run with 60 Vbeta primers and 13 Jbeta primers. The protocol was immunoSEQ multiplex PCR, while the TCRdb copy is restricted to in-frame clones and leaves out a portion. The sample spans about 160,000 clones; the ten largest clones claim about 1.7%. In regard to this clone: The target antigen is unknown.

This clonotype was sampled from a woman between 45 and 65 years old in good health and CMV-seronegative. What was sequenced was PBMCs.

The CDR3 loop is CASSQPGTDTQYF. DNA of the CDR3: TGTGCCAGCAGCCAACCCGGCACAGATACGCAGTATTTT. The V gene is TRBV16, the J gene TRBJ2-3; D is unresolved. Trimming pared 2 bases from V and 1 base from J, leaving 4 bases between. Germline V gene sequence: CDR1 KGHSY, CDR2 FQNENV. This CDR3 contains 13 residues.